Each of the 6 T cell receptor beta chains below was sequenced from the same sample in a study of early T cells in non-severe SARS-CoV-2 infection. Each CDR3 protein is one row after TCRdb ran MiXCR on the 5' RACE reads. The table has some 78,000 distinct CDR3 sequences, about 13% seen once; the top ten hold roughly 5.5%. The sample comprised whole blood. These receptors were collected from an adult who was a healthcare worker with PCR-confirmed SARS-CoV-2 infection or an uninfected control (not recorded which).

This clonotype was seen more than once but under ten times. V gene TRBV6-1 combines with J gene TRBJ1-6, with 7 positions matching TRBD1. The J segment lost 7 bases and the V segment lost 10 bases, leaving 16 bases of the junction unmatched. The CDR3 is made up of 16 amino acids. Germline V gene data show CDR1 as MNHNS and CDR2 as SASEGT. The CDR3 bases are TGTGCCACTACAGGGGAGATCTCACCGGGGAATTCACCCCTCCACTTT. Its protein product is CATTGEISPGNSPLHF.

In this sample, this clonotype turned up many times. The rearrangement links TRBV2 to TRBJ1-1, with TRBD1 matching over 7 bases. Germline V lookup: CDR1 SNHLY, CDR2 FYNNEI. After removal of 6 bases from V and 4 bases from J, the junction contained 5 bases not matched to a gene. The length of the CDR3 is 13 residues. In nucleotides, the CDR3 is TGTGCCAGCAGCCCAACAGGGGCCACTGAAGCTTTCTTT. It specifies CASSPTGATEAFF.

This clonotype was detected only a few times. One junction end disagrees with the germline gene, perhaps due to a read error. This chain joins TRBV7-9 and TRBJ2-3, with TRBD2 identical over 8 bases. Germline CDR1 and CDR2: SEHNR and FQNEAQ (reference sequence). The CDR3 is 15 residues long. CDR3 DNA: TGTGCCAGCATCCCGGGACTAGAGAGTACAGATACGCAGTTTTTT. Protein: CASIPGLESTDTQFF.

The sample holds a few counts of this clonotype. V usage is TRBV28 and J usage is TRBJ2-2, with TRBD1 as a possible D gene (5 bases). V was pared by 5 bases and J by 4 bases, with 5 bases between. The CDR3 loop spans 12 amino acids. Germline CDR1 reads MDHEN; CDR2 reads SYDVKM. CDR3 in DNA: TGTGCCAGCAGTAGGGGCACCGGGGAGCTGTTTTTT. Encoded protein: CASSRGTGELFF.

This chain connects TRBV11-2 to TRBJ1-1; the D is unclear. There are 11 residues in the CDR3. Between the trimmed V and J ends, which lost 1 base and 9 bases, there was a span of 6 bases. From germline, CDR1 is SGHAT and CDR2 FQNNGV. The CDR3 sequence: CASSLGRKAFF. The CDR3 coding sequence is TGTGCCAGCAGCTTAGGACGGAAAGCTTTCTTT.

The chain joins TRBV6-5 to TRBJ2-5, with D possibly TRBD1 on 5 matching bases. This CDR3 comprises 13 residues. Deletions cut 2 bases from V and 5 bases from J, with 9 bases between. Germline V gene lookup returns CDR1 MNHEY and CDR2 SVGAGI. The CDR3 nucleotides are TGTGCCAGCAGTTACAAGCAGGGCGAGACCCAGTACTTC. Encoded protein: CASSYKQGETQYF.